This record looks at one T cell receptor (beta chain) sequence and its context. Its target is unknown. All the people who gave samples were healthy bone marrow donors. The CDR3 consists of 13 residues. Germline CDR1 reads SQVTM; CDR2 reads ANQGSEA. The data derive from a study of cytomegalovirus exposure and HLA in healthy donors. Overall study findings and caveats: Analyzed later, most CMV-associated TCR beta chains appeared HLA-restricted. In a later analysis, an Asian-associated ancestry cluster reportedly showed fewer N-insertions than the roughly 730-donor mean.

The PCR made use of 60 Vbeta and 13 Jbeta primers. Data came from immunoSEQ multiplex PCR; TCRdb stores just in-frame clones and leaves some out. The table shows more than 95,000 clones, with approximately 74% occurring only once. The chain uses TRBV29-1 and TRBJ2-3, with D perhaps TRBD1 (5 bases). This clonotype was obtained from a woman aged 45 to 65 in good health and CMV-seropositive. The sequencing sample was made of PBMCs. The CDR3 region has the DNA TGCAGTGCCTCTAGGGGTATCACAGATACGCAGTATTTT. Its protein product is CSASRGITDTQYF.